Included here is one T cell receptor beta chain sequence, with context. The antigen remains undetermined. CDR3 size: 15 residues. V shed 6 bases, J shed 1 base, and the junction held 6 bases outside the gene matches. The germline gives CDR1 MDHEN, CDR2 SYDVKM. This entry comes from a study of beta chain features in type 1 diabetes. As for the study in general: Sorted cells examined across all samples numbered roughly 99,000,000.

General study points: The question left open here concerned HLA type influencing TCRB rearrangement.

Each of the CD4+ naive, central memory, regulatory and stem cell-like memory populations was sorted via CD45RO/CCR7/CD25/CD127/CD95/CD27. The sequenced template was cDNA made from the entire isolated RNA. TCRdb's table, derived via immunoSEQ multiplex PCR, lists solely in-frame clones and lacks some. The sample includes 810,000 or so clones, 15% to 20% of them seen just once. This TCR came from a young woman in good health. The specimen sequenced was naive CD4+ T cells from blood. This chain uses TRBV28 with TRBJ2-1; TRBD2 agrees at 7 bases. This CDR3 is CASSEGGWSYNEQFF. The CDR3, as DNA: TGTGCCAGCAGCGAGGGAGGGTGGTCCTACAATGAGCAGTTCTTC.